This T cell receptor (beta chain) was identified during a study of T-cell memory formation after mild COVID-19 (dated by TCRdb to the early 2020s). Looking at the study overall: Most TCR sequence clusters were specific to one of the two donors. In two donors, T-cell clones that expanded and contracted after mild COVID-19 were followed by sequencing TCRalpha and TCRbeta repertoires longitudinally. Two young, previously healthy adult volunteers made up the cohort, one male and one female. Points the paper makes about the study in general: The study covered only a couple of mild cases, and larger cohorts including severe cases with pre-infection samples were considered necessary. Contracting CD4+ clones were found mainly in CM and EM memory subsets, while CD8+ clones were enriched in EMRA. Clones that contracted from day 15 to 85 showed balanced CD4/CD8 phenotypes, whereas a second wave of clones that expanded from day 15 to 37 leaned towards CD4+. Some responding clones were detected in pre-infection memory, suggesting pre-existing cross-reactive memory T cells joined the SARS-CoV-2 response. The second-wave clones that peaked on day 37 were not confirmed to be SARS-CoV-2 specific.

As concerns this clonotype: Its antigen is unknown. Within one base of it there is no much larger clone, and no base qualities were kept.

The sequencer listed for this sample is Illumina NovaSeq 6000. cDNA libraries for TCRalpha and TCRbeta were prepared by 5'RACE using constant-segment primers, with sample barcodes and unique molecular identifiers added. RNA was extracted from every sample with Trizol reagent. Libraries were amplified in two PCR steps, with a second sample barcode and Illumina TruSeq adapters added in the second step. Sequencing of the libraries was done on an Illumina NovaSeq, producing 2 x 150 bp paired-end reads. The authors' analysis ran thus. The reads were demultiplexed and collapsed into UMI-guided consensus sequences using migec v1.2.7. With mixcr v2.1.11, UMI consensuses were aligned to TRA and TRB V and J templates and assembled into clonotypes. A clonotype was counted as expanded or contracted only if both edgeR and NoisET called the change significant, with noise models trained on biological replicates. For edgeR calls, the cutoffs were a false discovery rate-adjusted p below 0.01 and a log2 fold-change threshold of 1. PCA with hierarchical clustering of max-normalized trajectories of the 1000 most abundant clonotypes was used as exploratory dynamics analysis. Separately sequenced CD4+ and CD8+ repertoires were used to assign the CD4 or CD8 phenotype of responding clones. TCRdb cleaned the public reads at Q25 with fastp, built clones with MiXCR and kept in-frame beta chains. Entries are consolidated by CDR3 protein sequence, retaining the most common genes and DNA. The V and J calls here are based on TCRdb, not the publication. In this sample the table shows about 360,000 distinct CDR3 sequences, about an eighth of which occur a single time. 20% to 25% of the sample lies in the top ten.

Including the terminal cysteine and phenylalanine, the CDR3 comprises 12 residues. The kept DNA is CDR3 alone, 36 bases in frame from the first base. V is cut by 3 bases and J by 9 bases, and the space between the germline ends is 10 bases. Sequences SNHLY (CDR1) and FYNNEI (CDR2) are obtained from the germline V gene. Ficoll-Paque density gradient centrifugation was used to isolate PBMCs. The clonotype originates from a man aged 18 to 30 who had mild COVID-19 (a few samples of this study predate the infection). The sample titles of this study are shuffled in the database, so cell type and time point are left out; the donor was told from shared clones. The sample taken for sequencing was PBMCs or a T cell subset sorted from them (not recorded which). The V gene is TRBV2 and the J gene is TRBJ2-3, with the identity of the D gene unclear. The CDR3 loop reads CASSEKGSTQYF. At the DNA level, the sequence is TGTGCCAGCAGTGAGAAGGGCAGCACGCAGTATTTT.